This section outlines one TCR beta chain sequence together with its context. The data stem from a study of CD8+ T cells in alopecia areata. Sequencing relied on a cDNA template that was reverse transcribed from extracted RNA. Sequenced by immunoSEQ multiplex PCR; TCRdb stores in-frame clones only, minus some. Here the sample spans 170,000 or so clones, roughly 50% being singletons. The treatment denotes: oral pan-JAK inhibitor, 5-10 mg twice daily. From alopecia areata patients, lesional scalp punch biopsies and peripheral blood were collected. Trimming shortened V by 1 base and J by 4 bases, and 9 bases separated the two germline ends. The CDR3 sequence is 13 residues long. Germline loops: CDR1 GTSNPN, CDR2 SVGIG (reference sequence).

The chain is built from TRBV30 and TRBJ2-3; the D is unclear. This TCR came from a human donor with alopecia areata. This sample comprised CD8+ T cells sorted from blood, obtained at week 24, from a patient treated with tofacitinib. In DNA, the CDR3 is TGTGCCTGGAGTGATGGGGATCCAGATACGCAGTATTTT. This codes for CAWSDGDPDTQYF.